The following is a T cell receptor (beta chain) sequence with its context. This record comes from a study of technical replicates of blood from several donors. This table comes from immunoSEQ multiplex PCR, and its TCRdb copy is limited to in-frame clones, with some not included. The sample consists of roughly 83,000 clones, approximately 90% of them appearing once. Sequencing was done on a sample of T cells isolated from PBMCs. The clonotype was recovered from a human donor in good health.

The CDR3 is CASSYLDTHVNYGYTF. CDR3 bases: TGTGCCAGCAGTTACCTGGACACTCACGTTAACTATGGCTACACCTTC. V and J are TRBV6-6 and TRBJ1-2; D is perhaps TRBD1 (5 bases). V shed 2 bases and J shed 1 base, with 14 bases lying between them. Germline lookup yields CDR1 MNHNY and CDR2 SVGAGI (reference sequence). CDR3 length equals 16 residues.